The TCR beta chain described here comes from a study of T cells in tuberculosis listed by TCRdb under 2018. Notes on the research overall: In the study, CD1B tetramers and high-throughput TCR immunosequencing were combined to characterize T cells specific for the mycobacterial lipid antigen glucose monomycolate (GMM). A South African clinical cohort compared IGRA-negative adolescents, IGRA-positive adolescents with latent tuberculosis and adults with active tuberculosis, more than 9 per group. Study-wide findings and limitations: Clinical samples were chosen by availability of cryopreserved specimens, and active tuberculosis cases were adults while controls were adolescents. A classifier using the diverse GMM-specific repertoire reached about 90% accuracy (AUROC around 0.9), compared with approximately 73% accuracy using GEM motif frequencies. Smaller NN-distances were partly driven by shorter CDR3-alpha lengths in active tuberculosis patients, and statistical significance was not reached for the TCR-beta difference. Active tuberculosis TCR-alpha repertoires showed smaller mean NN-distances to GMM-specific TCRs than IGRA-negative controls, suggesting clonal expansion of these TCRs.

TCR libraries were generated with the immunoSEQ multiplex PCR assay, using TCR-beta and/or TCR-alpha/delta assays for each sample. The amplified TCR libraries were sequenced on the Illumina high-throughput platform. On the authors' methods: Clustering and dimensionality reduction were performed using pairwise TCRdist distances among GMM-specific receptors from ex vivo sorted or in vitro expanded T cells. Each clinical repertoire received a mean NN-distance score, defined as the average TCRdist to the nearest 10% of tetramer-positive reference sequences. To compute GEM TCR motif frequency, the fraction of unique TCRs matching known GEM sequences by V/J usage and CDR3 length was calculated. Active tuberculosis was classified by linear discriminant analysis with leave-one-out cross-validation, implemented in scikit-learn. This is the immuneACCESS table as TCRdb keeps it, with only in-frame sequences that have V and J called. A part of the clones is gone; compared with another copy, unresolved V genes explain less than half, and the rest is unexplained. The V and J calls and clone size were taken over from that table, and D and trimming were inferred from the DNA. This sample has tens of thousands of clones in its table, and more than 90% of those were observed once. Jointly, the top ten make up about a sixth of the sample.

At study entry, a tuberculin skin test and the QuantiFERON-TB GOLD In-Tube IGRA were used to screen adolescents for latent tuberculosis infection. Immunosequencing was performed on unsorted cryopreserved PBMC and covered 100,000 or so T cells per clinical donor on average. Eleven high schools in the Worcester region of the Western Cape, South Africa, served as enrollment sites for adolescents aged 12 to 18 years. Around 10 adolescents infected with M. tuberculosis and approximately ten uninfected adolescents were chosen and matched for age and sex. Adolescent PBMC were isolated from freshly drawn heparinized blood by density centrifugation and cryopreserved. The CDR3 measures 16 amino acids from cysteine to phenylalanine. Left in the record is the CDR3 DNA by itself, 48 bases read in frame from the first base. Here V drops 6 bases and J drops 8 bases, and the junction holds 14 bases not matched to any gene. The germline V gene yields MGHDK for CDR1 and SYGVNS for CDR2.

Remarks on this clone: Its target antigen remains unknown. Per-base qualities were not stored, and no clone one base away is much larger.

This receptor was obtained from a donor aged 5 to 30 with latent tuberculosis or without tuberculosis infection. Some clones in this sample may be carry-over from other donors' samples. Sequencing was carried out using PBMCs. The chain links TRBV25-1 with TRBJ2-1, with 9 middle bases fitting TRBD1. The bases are TGTGCCAGCAGGAGTGGATCAGGGACAGGGAGGGATGAGCAGTTCTTC. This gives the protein CASRSGSGTGRDEQFF.